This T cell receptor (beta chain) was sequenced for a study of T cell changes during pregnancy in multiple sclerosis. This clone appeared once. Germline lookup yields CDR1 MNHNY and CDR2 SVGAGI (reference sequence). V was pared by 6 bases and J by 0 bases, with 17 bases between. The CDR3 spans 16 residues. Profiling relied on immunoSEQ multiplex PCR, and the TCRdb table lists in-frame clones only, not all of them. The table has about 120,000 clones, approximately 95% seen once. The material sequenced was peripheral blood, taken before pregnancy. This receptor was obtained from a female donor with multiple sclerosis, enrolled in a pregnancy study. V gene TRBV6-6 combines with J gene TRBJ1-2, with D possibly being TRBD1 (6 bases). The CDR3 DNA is TGTGCCAGCAGCCCCGACGACAGGAACCCTAACTATGGCTACACCTTC. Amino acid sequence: CASSPDDRNPNYGYTF.